This entry concerns a single TCR beta chain. Its antigen is undetermined. PCR employed 60 Vbeta and 13 Jbeta primers. Libraries were prepared by immunoSEQ multiplex PCR; TCRdb keeps only in-frame clonotypes and omits some of them. The sample includes tens of thousands of clones, roughly 80% seen only once; the top ten take 1.6%. Germline V gene data show CDR1 as SNHLY and CDR2 as FYNNEI. The CDR3 length is 13 residues. Trimming shortened V by 7 bases and J by 1 base, and 10 bases separated the two germline ends. This specimen belongs to a study of cytomegalovirus exposure and HLA in healthy donors. Study findings and constraints: A previous analysis found most TCR beta V segments productive roughly 87% or roughly 30% of the time. Most subjects had HLA-A and HLA-B alleles reportedly predicted accurately by TCR beta sequences.

The chain joins TRBV2 to TRBJ1-1; no firm D call. Sequencing input: PBMCs. The sequence derives from a man in his thirties or forties in good health and CMV-seronegative. The CDR3 loop is CASTQERNTEAFF. In nucleotides, the CDR3 is TGTGCCAGCACCCAAGAGCGGAACACTGAAGCTTTCTTT. The full variable domain, completed using reference TRBV2 and TRBJ1-1, is EPEVTQTPSHQVTQMGQEVILRCVPISNHLYFYWYRQILGQKVEFLVSFYNNEISEKSEIFDDQFSVERPDGSNFTLKIRSTKLEDSAMYFCASTQERNTEAFFGQGTRLTVV.